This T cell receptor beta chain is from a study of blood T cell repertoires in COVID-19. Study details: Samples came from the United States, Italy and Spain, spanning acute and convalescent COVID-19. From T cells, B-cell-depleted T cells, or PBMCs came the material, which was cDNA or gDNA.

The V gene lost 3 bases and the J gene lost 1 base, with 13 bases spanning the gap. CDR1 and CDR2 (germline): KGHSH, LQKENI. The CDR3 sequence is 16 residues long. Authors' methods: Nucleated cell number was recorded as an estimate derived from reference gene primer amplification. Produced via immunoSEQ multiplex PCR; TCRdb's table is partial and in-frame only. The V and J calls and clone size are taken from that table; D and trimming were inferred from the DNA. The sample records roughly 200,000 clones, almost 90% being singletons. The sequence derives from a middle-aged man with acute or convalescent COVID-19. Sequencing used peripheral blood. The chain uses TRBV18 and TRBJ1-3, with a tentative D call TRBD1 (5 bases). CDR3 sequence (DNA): TGTGCCAGCTCACCCGACAGAGCCAGATCTGGAAACACCATATATTTT. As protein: CASSPDRARSGNTIYF.